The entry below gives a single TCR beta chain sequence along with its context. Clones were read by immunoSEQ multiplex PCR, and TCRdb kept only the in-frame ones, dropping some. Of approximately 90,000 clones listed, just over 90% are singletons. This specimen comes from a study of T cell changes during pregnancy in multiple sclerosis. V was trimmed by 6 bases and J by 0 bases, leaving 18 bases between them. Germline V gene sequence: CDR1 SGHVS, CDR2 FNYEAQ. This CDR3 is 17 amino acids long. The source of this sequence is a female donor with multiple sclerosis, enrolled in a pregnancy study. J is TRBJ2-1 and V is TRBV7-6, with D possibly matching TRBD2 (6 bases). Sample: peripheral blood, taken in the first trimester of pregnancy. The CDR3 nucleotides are TGTGCCAGCAGTCGCGCCGTTAGCGGCAGCTCCTACAATGAGCAGTTCTTC. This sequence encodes CASSRAVSGSSYNEQFF.